This TCR beta chain was identified during a study of blood T cell repertoires in COVID-19. The wider study: The United States, Italy and Spain provided the acute and convalescent COVID-19 samples.

Repertoires were generated with immunoSEQ multiplex PCR, while TCRdb's copy carries only in-frame clones and drops some. The data show about 340,000 clones, about four fifths seen once. The sample consisted of peripheral blood. This receptor was taken from a man aged 25 to 40 with active or convalescent COVID-19.

Here the CDR3 reads CASRRGGPYNEQFF. CDR3 nucleotide sequence: TGTGCCAGCCGGCGGGGGGGACCCTACAATGAGCAGTTCTTC. The rearrangement uses TRBV2 and TRBJ2-1; 9 nucleotides match TRBD2. CDR1 is SNHLY, CDR2 FYNNEI, per germline. J lost 2 bases, V lost 8 bases, and 4 bases had no gene match. This CDR3 spans 14 amino acids.